The source of this T cell receptor (beta chain) is a study of identical twins. Germline V CDR1 and CDR2: ENHRY, SYGVKD. The ends lost 8 bases at V and 3 bases at J; junction bases unmatched: 4. CDR3 length: 14 amino acids. This clonotype showed up many times. What it binds is unknown. Findings of the study overall: The same donors were not followed; conclusions instead depended on cross-sectional statistical analysis.

Template switching added a universal primer site; cDNA carried unique molecular identifiers. A single record per CDR3 protein comes from TCRdb applying MiXCR to the 5' RACE reads. The repertoire has under 300,000 distinct CDR3 sequences, around 8% of them found once; the top ten carry less than 4%. Separately, the same data were catalogued under a study of yellow fever vaccine responses in identical twins.

The receptor comes from a woman in her late teens or twenties in good health. Sequences were obtained from CD8+ T cells sorted from blood. The J gene is TRBJ2-2, the V gene TRBV10-3; 9 nucleotides match TRBD2. CDR3 protein: CAILAGEDTGELFF. CDR3 coding DNA: TGTGCCATCTTAGCGGGAGAGGACACCGGGGAGCTGTTTTTT.